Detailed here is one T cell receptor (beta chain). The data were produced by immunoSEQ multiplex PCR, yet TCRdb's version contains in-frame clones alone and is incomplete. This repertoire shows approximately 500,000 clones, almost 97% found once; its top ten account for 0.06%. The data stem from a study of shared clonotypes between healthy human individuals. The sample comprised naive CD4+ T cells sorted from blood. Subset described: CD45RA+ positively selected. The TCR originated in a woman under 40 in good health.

CDR3 sequence: CASSELVGPSTDTQYF. The CDR3 DNA reads TGTGCCAGCAGTGAATTGGTCGGACCTAGCACAGATACGCAGTATTTT. The V and J genes are TRBV2 and TRBJ2-3; D unresolved. V dropped 2 bases and J dropped 0 bases, with 12 bases sitting between them. This CDR3 has 16 amino acids. Germline values: CDR1 SNHLY, CDR2 FYNNEI.